The 8 T cell receptor beta chains presented below share a single source sample, sequenced in a study of T cells in Graves' hyperthyroidism and ophthalmopathy. Researchers amplified the TCR beta CDR3 regions from RNA transcripts. When the TCR CDR3 underwent first-round RT-PCR, the HTBI primer set was used. TCRdb fed the multiplex PCR reads into MiXCR, producing one record per CDR3 protein. The sample lists 500,000 to 650,000 distinct CDR3 sequences, roughly 18% occurring once. Sequencing was done on a sample of blood. The receptors here all came from a woman under 30 with Graves' ophthalmopathy.

This clonotype was recorded a few times. This sequence joins TRBV13 and TRBJ1-2; D perhaps matches TRBD1 (5 bases). The ends were cut back, 5 bases at V and 2 bases at J, with 18 bases in the middle. Germline values: CDR1 PRHDT, CDR2 FYEKMQ (reference sequence). CDR3 length equals 16 residues. The chain's CDR3 is CASSQIRPAGNYGYTF. The DNA of the CDR3 is TGTGCCAGCAGCCAAATCCGCCCGGCAGGGAACTATGGCTACACCTTC.

Comment on this clonotype: This may be a read error: a much more frequent sequence differs by one nucleotide. The rearrangement joins TRBV6-1 to TRBJ1-1; 8 bases align to TRBD1. Germline trimming cut 8 bases from V and 3 bases from J; bases unmatched to any gene: 17. CDR1 is MNHNS and CDR2 is SASEGT in the germline V gene. This CDR3 has 17 amino acids. CDR3 sequence (DNA): TGTGCCAGCGGCTTTTCCCTTGGGACAGGAGAGGACACTGAAGCTTTCTTT. This gives the protein CASGFSLGTGEDTEAFF.

The chain couples TRBV20-1 to TRBJ2-2; D unclear. The CDR3 spans 11 residues. V was clipped by 0 bases and J by 8 bases, with 4 bases between them. Germline CDR1 is DFQATT and CDR2 is SNEGSKA (reference sequence). The CDR3 nucleotides read TGCAGTGCTAGAGAATCAGGGGAGCTGTTTTTT. This gives the protein CSARESGELFF.

V is TRBV27 and J is TRBJ1-2; D ambiguous. From germline, CDR1 is MNHEY and CDR2 SMNVEV (reference sequence). This CDR3 region has 11 residues. Trimming removed 10 bases from V and 2 bases from J, with 8 bases in between. CDR3 nucleotide sequence: TGTGCCACCCACGGGAACTATGGCTACACCTTC. Translated: CATHGNYGYTF.

This clonotype has ten or more counts. The gene calls are TRBV12-3 or TRBV12-4 and TRBJ1-6; D is perhaps TRBD1 (6 bases). CDR3 size: 14 residues. V was cut by 4 bases and J by 7 bases, with 11 bases left in between. CDR3 amino acids: CASSSAGENSPLHF. The DNA for the CDR3 is TGTGCCAGCAGTTCGGCAGGGGAGAATTCACCCCTCCACTTT.

This clonotype was observed many times. This rearrangement joins TRBV12-3 or TRBV12-4 to TRBJ2-5, with D hard to call. CDR3 length: 11 amino acids. Trimming stripped 7 bases from V and 4 bases from J, with 7 bases between. The CDR3 region is CASTPGETQYF. In DNA, the CDR3 is TGTGCCAGCACCCCGGGAGAGACCCAGTACTTC.

This rearrangement joins TRBV7-2 to TRBJ1-2, with TRBD1 matching over 8 bases. Germline V gives CDR1 SGHTA, CDR2 FQGNSA. V lost 0 bases, J lost 6 bases, and 6 bases stayed unmatched. The CDR3 length is 15 residues. CDR3 region: CASSLANDRGNGYTF. DNA for the CDR3: TGTGCCAGCAGCTTAGCCAATGACAGGGGCAATGGCTACACCTTC.

This clonotype was found a few times. The chain employs TRBV19 and TRBJ2-3; TRBD2 agrees at 11 bases. Germline V gene data show CDR1 as LNHDA and CDR2 as SQIVND (reference sequence). J lost 1 base, V lost 5 bases, and 8 bases had no gene match. CDR3 length equals 17 residues. This CDR3 is CASSYGTSGGGTDTQYF. DNA of the CDR3: TGTGCCAGTAGTTACGGGACTAGCGGAGGCGGCACAGATACGCAGTATTTT. Based on the CDR3 plus reference TRBV19 and TRBJ2-3, the full variable domain is DGGITQSPKYLFRKEGQNVTLSCEQNLNHDAMYWYRQDPGQGLRLIYYSQIVNDFQKGDIAEGYSVSREKKESFPLTVTSAQKNPTAFYLCASSYGTSGGGTDTQYFGPGTRLTVL.